This TCR beta chain stems from a study of OX40 agonist ivuxolimab in advanced cancers. About the study as a whole: Ivuxolimab was a fully human IgG2 agonistic monoclonal antibody targeting the costimulatory receptor OX40 (CD134). Intravenous ivuxolimab was administered to patients every 2 weeks at six dose levels: 0.01, 0.1, 0.3, 1.5, 3 and 10 mg/kg. Of the approximately 50 dose-escalation patients, hepatocellular carcinoma was present in around 20, melanoma in around 15, renal cell carcinoma in 9 and head and neck cancer in 9. A male proportion of around 81% and a mean age of approximately 62 years, ranging from about 23 to 90, were recorded for the dose-escalation cohort. Prior anti-PD-1, anti-PD-L1 or anti-CTLA-4 therapy was permitted, and 40% of dose-escalation patients had received checkpoint inhibitors. Partial responses were achieved by three dose-escalation patients, of whom one had hepatocellular carcinoma and two had cutaneous melanoma. Peripheral TCRbeta sequencing was intended to test whether TCR sequence diversity was altered and clonal T-cell expansion was caused by ivuxolimab. The monotherapy dose-escalation portion (N ≈ 56 patients) of the phase I ivuxolimab trial is reported in the paper.

Overall study outcomes, separate from this receptor: In partial responders in the 0.1-3.0 mg/kg groups, normalized peripheral clonal expansion was found to be among the lowest, especially among CD8+ T cells. At doses of 0.1 to 3.0 mg/kg, clonal expansion of both CD4+ and CD8+ blood T cells was observed from baseline to week 6. The antigen specificity of the clonally expanded peripheral T cells was not determined. Low levels of normalized T-cell clonal expansion were also seen in some patients who did not respond. On average, CD8+ T cells showed more expanded clones than CD4+ T cells after ivuxolimab.

Genomic DNA was isolated from the sorted cells so that the TCRbeta CDR3 region could be sequenced. The immunoSEQ Assay was used to sequence the TCRbeta CDR3 regions. The table comes from immuneACCESS by way of TCRdb, which keeps in-frame sequences with V and J called. Part of the clones is missing from these tables; in studies checked, under half for an unresolved V gene and the rest for unknown reasons. The sample table shows approximately 74,000 clones, and over 75% are seen once. The biggest ten clones account for about 0.25% of the sample. In regard to this clone: The antigen it binds to is not known. No quality values exist for individual bases; no much larger clone is one base distant.

There are 15 amino acids in the CDR3, from cysteine to phenylalanine inclusive. The sequence is cut down to CDR3 DNA, 45 bases in frame from base 1. From V the trimming removes 4 bases and from J it removes 9 bases, while the gene matches leave 11 bases of the junction unaccounted for. From a lookup of the germline V gene (reference sequence), CDR1 and CDR2 are SGHNT and YYREEE. The trial excluded patients who had a history of autoimmune disease or were on systemic immunosuppression. Peripheral blood for TCR sequencing was collected from all dose cohorts at baseline, on cycle 4 day 1, and on cycle 7 day 1. Samples were obtained from an open-label, multicenter, first-in-human phase I dose-escalation trial of ivuxolimab. Adults with locally advanced or metastatic melanoma, renal cell, hepatocellular, or head and neck squamous cell carcinoma were enrolled in the trial. Before TCR sequencing, CD4+ and CD8+ T cells were separately sorted from peripheral blood.

The sequence links TRBV5-4 to TRBJ2-1; 9 junctional bases match TRBD2. Specimen: CD4+ or CD8+ T cells sorted from blood, collected in a trial of the OX40 agonist ivuxolimab. This receptor was obtained from an adult with an advanced solid tumor such as melanoma, head and neck, liver or kidney cancer. The CDR3 reads CASSHVAGEGGEQFF. The DNA sequence reads TGTGCCAGCAGCCACGTAGCGGGAGAAGGGGGTGAGCAGTTCTTC.